This TCR beta chain was obtained from a study of shared clonotypes between healthy human individuals. Study in general: Each donor had three CD4 naive, three CD4 memory, two CD8 naive and one CD8 memory plate. Regarding the study as a whole: A reduction in generation probabilities was seen for non-shared clonotypes relative to those shared by all four donors.

Profiled with immunoSEQ multiplex PCR; TCRdb holds only in-frame clones, not every one. The data hold more than 1,200,000 clones, with 98% to 99% observed a single time. Concerning this clone: Its antigen remains unidentified.

Sequencing was done on a sample of naive CD4+ T cells sorted from blood. The subset is: CD45RA+ positively selected. The source of this sequence is a man aged 25-40 years in good health.

This chain's CDR3 is CATLKREGSYEQYF. CDR3 nucleotides: TGTGCCACCCTCAAGCGGGAGGGCTCCTACGAGCAGTACTTC. The V gene is TRBV5-5, the J gene TRBJ2-7, with TRBD2 identical over 10 bases. Germline CDR1 and CDR2: SGHKS and YYEKEE (reference sequence). J gave up 0 bases and V 9 bases, and 6 bases lay outside the gene matches. The CDR3 spans 14 residues.